This T cell receptor beta chain emerged from a study of PD-1 blockade in classical Hodgkin lymphoma. Study-wide findings and caveats: CD4+ TCR diversity climbed significantly by C4D1, unlike CD8+ TCR diversity. Complete responders' diversity at baseline resembled that of newly diagnosed patients. Newly diagnosed patients had baseline TCR diversity that was reportedly lower than that of healthy donors.

In every patient, relapse followed autologous stem cell transplantation, while exposure to brentuximab vedotin differed. Best responses were complete response, partial response or progressive disease. About this clone: Its cognate antigen is unknown.

Trimming removed 11 bases at V and 2 bases at J, with 12 bases between. The CDR3 runs 12 residues. Per the germline V gene, CDR1 is SNHLY and CDR2 is FYNNEI. The protocol was immunoSEQ multiplex PCR, while the TCRdb copy is restricted to in-frame clones and leaves out a portion. Among nearly 60,000 clones, around 93% were seen once, and the ten largest hold about 9.4%. The source of this sequence is a human donor with classical Hodgkin lymphoma. The chain links TRBV2 to TRBJ1-2; weak D call: TRBD1 (5 bases). Here the sequenced sample was peripheral blood mononuclear cells (PBMCs), taken before the second cycle of nivolumab. The CDR3 is CAPGGANYGYTF. CDR3 coding DNA: TGTGCCCCTGGCGGGGCAAACTATGGCTACACCTTC. The whole variable domain, remainder taken from reference TRBV2 and TRBJ1-2, is EPEVTQTPSHQVTQMGQEVILRCVPISNHLYFYWYRQILGQKVEFLVSFYNNEISEKSEIFDDQFSVERPDGSNFTLKIRSTKLEDSAMYFCAPGGANYGYTFGSGTRLTVV.